This section outlines one T cell receptor beta chain sequence together with its context. Time point here: pretreatment peripheral blood. This sample is part of a study of PD-L1 blockade in urothelial cancer. Profiling relied on immunoSEQ multiplex PCR, and the TCRdb table lists in-frame clones only, not all of them. The table records roughly 130,000 clones, roughly 80% of them present only once. The CDR3 length is 13 residues. The V end was cut by 2 bases, the J end by 7 bases, with 11 bases between. The germline V gene has CDR1 SGHDN and CDR2 FVKESK. The sequenced sample was PBMCs, obtained around atezolizumab (anti-PD-L1) treatment. The chain couples TRBV14 to TRBJ2-5; perhaps TRBD2 as D (6 bases). This clonotype was obtained from a man between 50 and 59 years old with urothelial cancer. This CDR3 is CASSQYQGGTQYF. As DNA, the CDR3 is TGTGCCAGCAGCCAATATCAGGGAGGGACCCAGTACTTC.